This TCR beta chain was captured in a study of cytomegalovirus exposure and HLA in healthy donors. Trimming cost V 4 bases and J 1 base, with 5 bases left between them. The CDR3 extends over 12 amino acids. Per germline, CDR1 SGDLS and CDR2 YYNGEE. Generated by immunoSEQ multiplex PCR, the TCRdb table keeps only in-frame clones and is missing some. The table includes 250,000 to 350,000 clones, approximately 86% detected once. The V and J genes are TRBV9 and TRBJ1-1; no firm D call. The TCR comes from a woman between 25 and 40 years old in good health and CMV-seropositive. Sequencing used PBMCs. The chain's CDR3 is CASSHENTEAFF. CDR3 bases: TGTGCCAGCAGCCACGAGAACACTGAAGCTTTCTTT.